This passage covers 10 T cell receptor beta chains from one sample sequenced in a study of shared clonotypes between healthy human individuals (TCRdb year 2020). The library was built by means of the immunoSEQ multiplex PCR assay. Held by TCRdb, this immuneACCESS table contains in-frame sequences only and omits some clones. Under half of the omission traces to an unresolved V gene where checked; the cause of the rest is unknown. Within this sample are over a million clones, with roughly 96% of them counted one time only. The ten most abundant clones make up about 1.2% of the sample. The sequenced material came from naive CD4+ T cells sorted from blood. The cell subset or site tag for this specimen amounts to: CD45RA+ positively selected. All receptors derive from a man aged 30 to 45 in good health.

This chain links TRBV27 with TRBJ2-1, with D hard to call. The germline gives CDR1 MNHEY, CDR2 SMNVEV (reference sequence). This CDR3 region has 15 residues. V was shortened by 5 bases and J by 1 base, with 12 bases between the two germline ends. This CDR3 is CASSTSPGSYNEQFF. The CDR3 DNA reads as TGTGCCAGCAGTACCTCCCCCGGGTCCTACAATGAGCAGTTCTTC.

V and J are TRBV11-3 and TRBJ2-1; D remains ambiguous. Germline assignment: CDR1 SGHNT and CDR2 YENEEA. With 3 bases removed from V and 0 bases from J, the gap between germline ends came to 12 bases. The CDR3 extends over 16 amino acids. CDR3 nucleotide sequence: TGTGCCAGCAGCTTTCACCCGGCCAGCTCCTACAATGAGCAGTTCTTC. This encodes CASSFHPASSYNEQFF.

As DNA, the CDR3 is TGTGCCAGCAGCGCGACAGCTTACAATGAGCAGTTCTTC. Protein product: CASSATAYNEQFF. The chain recombines TRBV5-4 with TRBJ2-1; weak D call: TRBD1 (5 bases). The CDR3 spans 13 residues. Trimming took 4 bases from V and 4 from J, leaving 9 bases between them. CDR1 is SGHNT and CDR2 is YYREEE in the germline V gene (reference sequence).

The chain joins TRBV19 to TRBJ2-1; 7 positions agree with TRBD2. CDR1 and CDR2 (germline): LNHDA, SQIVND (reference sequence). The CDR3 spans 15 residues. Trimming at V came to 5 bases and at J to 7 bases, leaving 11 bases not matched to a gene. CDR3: CASSVTGGGLNEQFF. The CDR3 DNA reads TGTGCCAGTAGTGTCACGGGGGGTGGCTTGAATGAGCAGTTCTTC. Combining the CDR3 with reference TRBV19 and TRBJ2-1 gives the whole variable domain DGGITQSPKYLFRKEGQNVTLSCEQNLNHDAMYWYRQDPGQGLRLIYYSQIVNDFQKGDIAEGYSVSREKKESFPLTVTSAQKNPTAFYLCASSVTGGGLNEQFFGPGTRLTVL.

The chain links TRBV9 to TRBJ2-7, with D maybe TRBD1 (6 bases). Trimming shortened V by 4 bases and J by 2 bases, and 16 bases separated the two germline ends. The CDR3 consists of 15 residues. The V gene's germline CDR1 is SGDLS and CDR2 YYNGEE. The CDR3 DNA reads TGTGCCAGCAGCTCCCACCCGGGACACACCTACGAGCAGTACTTC. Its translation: CASSSHPGHTYEQYF.

CDR3 protein: CAWSEIYSITGELFF. The CDR3 bases are TGTGCCTGGAGTGAAATTTATTCCATTACCGGGGAGCTGTTTTTT. The chain has TRBV30 and TRBJ2-2; D not certain. V lost 1 base to trimming and J lost 5 bases, with 14 bases between them. Germline CDR1 reads GTSNPN; CDR2 reads SVGIG (reference sequence). The CDR3 runs 15 residues.

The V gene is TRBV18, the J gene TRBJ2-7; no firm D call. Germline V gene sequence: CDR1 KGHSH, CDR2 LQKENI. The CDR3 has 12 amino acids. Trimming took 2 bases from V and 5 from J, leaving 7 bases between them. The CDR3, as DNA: TGTGCCAGCTCACCAGGATTCAACGAGCAGTACTTC. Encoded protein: CASSPGFNEQYF.

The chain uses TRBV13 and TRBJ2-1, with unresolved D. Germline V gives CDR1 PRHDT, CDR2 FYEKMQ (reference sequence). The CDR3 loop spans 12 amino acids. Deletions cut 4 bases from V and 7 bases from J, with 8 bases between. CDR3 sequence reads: CASSYPENEQFF. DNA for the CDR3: TGTGCCAGCAGCTATCCTGAAAATGAGCAGTTCTTC.

In nucleotides, the CDR3 is TGTGCCAGCAGCTCCCCTAGGAGTCAATCTGTTGGCTTTTGTGGAAACACCATATATTTT. Amino acids: CASSSPRSQSVGFCGNTIYF. The chain carries TRBV7-6 and TRBJ1-3; D unresolved. Deletions cut 4 bases from V and 3 bases from J, with 28 bases between. The germline V gene has CDR1 SGHVS and CDR2 FNYEAQ. This CDR3 spans 20 amino acids.

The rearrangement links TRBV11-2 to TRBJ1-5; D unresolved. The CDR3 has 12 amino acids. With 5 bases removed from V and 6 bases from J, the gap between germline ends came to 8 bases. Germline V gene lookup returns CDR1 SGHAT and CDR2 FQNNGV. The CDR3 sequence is CASSPRGQPQHF. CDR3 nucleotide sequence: TGTGCCAGCAGCCCCCGCGGTCAGCCCCAGCATTTT. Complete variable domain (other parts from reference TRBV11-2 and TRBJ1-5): EAGVAQSPRYKIIEKRQSVAFWCNPISGHATLYWYQQILGQGPKLLIQFQNNGVVDDSQLPKDRFSAERLKGVDSTLKIQPAKLEDSAVYLCASSPRGQPQHFGDGTRLSIL.